This T cell receptor (beta chain) was sequenced during a study of OX40 agonist ivuxolimab in advanced cancers. The study in broad terms: The costimulatory receptor OX40 (CD134) was targeted by ivuxolimab, a fully human IgG2 agonistic monoclonal antibody. Intravenous ivuxolimab was administered to patients every 2 weeks at six dose levels: 0.01, 0.1, 0.3, 1.5, 3 and 10 mg/kg. Of the roughly 51 patients in dose escalation, about 20 had hepatocellular carcinoma, some 15 had melanoma, 9 had renal cell carcinoma and 9 had head and neck cancer. In the dose-escalation cohort, more than 75% of patients were male, and the mean age was approximately 64 years, with a range of 23 to 79. Patients were allowed to have had prior anti-PD-1, anti-PD-L1 or anti-CTLA-4 therapy, and 30% to 40% of the dose-escalation patients had been treated with checkpoint inhibitors. Three dose-escalation patients achieved partial responses, one with hepatocellular carcinoma and two with cutaneous melanoma. The purpose of peripheral TCRbeta sequencing was to test whether ivuxolimab changed TCR sequence diversity and led to clonal T-cell expansion. The paper covers the monotherapy dose-escalation part of the phase I ivuxolimab trial, which included N ≈ 50 patients. Study-wide conclusions, independent of this receptor: At doses of 0.1 to 3.0 mg/kg, clonal expansion of both CD4+ and CD8+ blood T cells was observed from baseline to week 6. Low levels of normalized T-cell clonal expansion were also shown by some nonresponding patients. After ivuxolimab, CD8+ T cells had more expanded clones than CD4+ T cells on average. Partial responders in the 0.1-3.0 mg/kg groups had among the lowest normalized peripheral clonal expansion, especially among CD8+ T cells. Which antigens the clonally expanded peripheral T cells were specific for was not determined.

Turning to this clone: No antigen is known for it. Base qualities are missing; no much larger clone stands one base away.

The trial excluded patients who had a history of autoimmune disease or who were on systemic immunosuppression. Peripheral blood for TCR sequencing was collected from all dose cohorts at baseline, on cycle 4 day 1, and on cycle 7 day 1. The samples were taken from a phase I, first-in-human, multicenter, open-label dose-escalation trial of ivuxolimab. Adults with locally advanced or metastatic melanoma, renal cell carcinoma, hepatocellular carcinoma or head and neck squamous cell carcinoma were enrolled in the trial. Before TCR sequencing, CD4+ and CD8+ T cells were separately sorted from peripheral blood. To sequence the TCRbeta CDR3 region, genomic DNA was isolated from the sorted cells. TCRbeta CDR3 regions were sequenced using the immunoSEQ Assay. TCRdb holds this immuneACCESS table with in-frame rearrangements only. Some clones are missing; in checked studies, unresolved V genes explain under half, and the rest has no known cause. This sample is represented by 50,000 to 65,000 clones; 85% to 90% of them were singletons. The ten largest clones capture about 0.76% of the sample.

The sequencing used CD4+ or CD8+ T cells sorted from blood, collected in a trial of the OX40 agonist ivuxolimab. This clonotype was obtained from an adult with an advanced solid tumor such as melanoma, head and neck, liver or kidney cancer.

The CDR3: CASGRPINEQYF. The DNA sequence is given as TGTGCTAGTGGCCGGCCGATCAACGAGCAGTACTTC. The V and J segments used are TRBV12-5 and TRBJ2-7, with the D gene not clear enough to name. V lost 6 bases and J lost 5 bases; the stretch between them is 11 bases long. The germline V gene specifies LGHNT as CDR1 and FRNRAP as CDR2. The CDR3 sequence holds 12 residues, the cysteine and phenylalanine included. The sequence is cut down to CDR3 DNA, 36 bases in frame from base 1.